This T cell receptor beta chain was profiled in a study of OX40 agonist ivuxolimab in advanced cancers. Study details: Among those enrolled, mean age was about 60 years (range roughly 23 to 90) and about 81% were male. Study results and limitations: Expanded peripheral T cell antigen specificity was not determined. More expanded clones were found, on average, in CD8+ than in CD4+ T cells. Among the lowest peripheral clonal expansion occurred in 0.1-3.0 mg/kg partial responders.

The protocol was immunoSEQ multiplex PCR, while the TCRdb copy is restricted to in-frame clones and leaves out a portion. The data hold about 79,000 clones, with around 90% observed a single time. In the case of this clone: Antigen unknown.

The CDR3 is made up of 14 amino acids. Trimming shortened V by 2 bases and J by 8 bases, and 13 bases separated the two germline ends. The germline V gene encodes CDR1 PRHDT and CDR2 FYEKMQ (reference sequence). The chain uses TRBV13 and TRBJ1-3; D may be TRBD1 (5 bases). The sequences come from CD4+ or CD8+ T cells sorted from blood, collected in a trial of the OX40 agonist ivuxolimab. This clonotype was sampled from an adult with an advanced solid tumor such as melanoma, head and neck, liver or kidney cancer. The CDR3 region has the DNA TGTGCCAGCAGCTTACGTGGGCCGGGGGACACCATATATTTT. Translation gives CASSLRGPGDTIYF.